Each of the 31 T cell receptor beta chains below was sequenced from the same sample in a study of cytomegalovirus exposure and HLA in healthy donors (dated by TCRdb to about 2017). Libraries were constructed by the immunoSEQ multiplex PCR assay. For the multiplex PCR, a mixture combining 60 forward primers for TCR Vbeta segments and 13 reverse primers for TCR Jbeta segments was used. In TCRdb, the immuneACCESS table is reduced to in-frame sequences with V and J assigned. These tables do not hold every clone; where another copy was compared, an unresolved V gene accounts for under half, and the others remain unexplained. The sample table records 200,000 to 250,000 clones; about 80% of these occur just once. The top ten clonotypes cover about 0.58% of the sample. Sequencing input: PBMCs. The source is a woman between 40 and 50 years old in good health and CMV-seronegative.

The chain has TRBV7-6 and TRBJ2-7; D possibly corresponds to TRBD2 (7 bases). Deletions cut 5 bases from V and 0 bases from J, with 17 bases between. Looked up from germline, CDR1 is SGHVS and CDR2 is FNYEAQ. This CDR3 comprises 16 residues. The chain's CDR3 is CASSPKGGLSSYEQYF. The CDR3 DNA sequence: TGTGCCAGCAGCCCGAAGGGGGGGCTAAGCTCCTACGAGCAGTACTTC.

The rearrangement uses TRBV25-1 and TRBJ1-1; D is uncertain. The CDR3 sequence is 13 residues long. The V gene lost 5 bases and the J gene lost 12 bases, with 19 bases spanning the gap. CDR1 and CDR2 (germline): MGHDK, SYGVNS. CDR3 coding DNA: TGTGCCAGCAGTCTAAAAGACGGGGTACAGCCTTTCTTT. Its protein product is CASSLKDGVQPFF.

This chain connects TRBV7-9 to TRBJ1-2; 7 bases align to TRBD1. V was clipped by 1 base and J by 4 bases; unmatched bases: 0. Germline CDR1 and CDR2: SEHNR and FQNEAQ (reference sequence). The CDR3 loop spans 13 amino acids. CDR3 amino acids: CASSLGQGYGYTF. The CDR3 DNA is TGTGCCAGCAGCTTAGGACAGGGCTATGGCTACACCTTC.

The CDR3 region has the DNA TGTGCCAGCAGTGACTCGACAGGGGGGGGAGATACGCAGTATTTT. Translated: CASSDSTGGGDTQYF. The chain couples TRBV6-4 to TRBJ2-3; the match to TRBD1 covers 9 bases. V dropped 0 bases and J dropped 5; count of bases not matched to a gene: 3. The germline gives CDR1 MRHNA, CDR2 SNTAGT. The CDR3 is 15 amino acids.

The chain recombines TRBV9 with TRBJ2-1; TRBD2 matches 13 bases. V lost 0 bases to trimming and J lost 7 bases; unmatched junction nucleotides: 13. Germline-derived CDR1 and CDR2 are SGDLS and YYNGEE. The CDR3 extends over 19 amino acids. The CDR3 here is CASSVDEKLAGGQRNEQFF. In nucleotides, the CDR3 is TGTGCCAGCAGCGTAGATGAAAAACTAGCGGGGGGGCAGAGGAATGAGCAGTTCTTC. Based on the CDR3 plus reference TRBV9 and TRBJ2-1, the full variable domain is DSGVTQTPKHLITATGQRVTLRCSPRSGDLSVYWYQQSLDQGLQFLIQYYNGEERAKGNILERFSAQQFPDLHSELNLSSLELGDSALYFCASSVDEKLAGGQRNEQFFGPGTRLTVL.

This clone was counted once. The chain carries TRBV7-2 and TRBJ1-1, with 7 bases lining up with TRBD1. V lost 1 base, J lost 8 bases, and 10 bases stayed unmatched. There are 15 residues in the CDR3. Germline assignment: CDR1 SGHTA and CDR2 FQGNSA. CDR3 sequence (DNA): TGTGCCAGCAGCTTAGAGGGGGCCCTTTCCAGAGAAGCTTTCTTT. Translated, it gives CASSLEGALSREAFF.

This clone has at least ten counts. V usage is TRBV4-2 and J usage is TRBJ1-5, with D possibly matching TRBD1 (6 bases). The CDR3 is 16 amino acids. CDR1 and CDR2 from the germline V gene are LGHNA and YNFKEQ. V was trimmed by 3 bases and J by 7 bases, leaving 19 bases between them. In DNA, the CDR3 is TGTGCCAGCAGCCAGGACTCCGCACAGGGTCAACAGCCCCAGCATTTT. As protein: CASSQDSAQGQQPQHF.

This chain joins TRBV18 and TRBJ2-5; TRBD1 agrees at 8 bases. V trimming: 5 bases; J trimming: 3 bases; junction bases outside the gene matches: 2. Per germline, CDR1 KGHSH and CDR2 LQKENI. There are 13 residues in the CDR3. The chain's CDR3 is CASSSDREETQYF. DNA for the CDR3: TGTGCCAGCTCATCGGACAGGGAAGAGACCCAGTACTTC.

The gene calls are TRBV5-1 and TRBJ1-1, with 7 bases identical to TRBD1. V dropped 4 bases and J dropped 10; count of bases not matched to a gene: 13. CDR1 is SGHRS and CDR2 is YFSETQ in the germline V gene. The CDR3 loop spans 14 amino acids. The CDR3 loop reads CASSAPEGAGIAFF. The DNA of the CDR3 is TGCGCCAGCAGCGCACCTGAGGGGGCAGGGATAGCTTTCTTT.

V is TRBV2 and J is TRBJ2-2, with D possibly TRBD1 on 7 matching bases. The CDR3 sequence is 17 residues long. Germline V gives CDR1 SNHLY, CDR2 FYNNEI. The ends were cut back, 8 bases at V and 2 bases at J, with 21 bases in the middle. The DNA for the CDR3 is TGTGCCAGCTCCTATGACGGCGGGACAGCCAACACCGGGGAGCTGTTTTTT. Protein product: CASSYDGGTANTGELFF.

V and J are TRBV28 and TRBJ1-2; 8 bases are a match to TRBD1. The V segment lost 7 bases and the J segment 7 bases; nucleotides outside the gene matches: 11. The germline V gene has CDR1 MDHEN and CDR2 SYDVKM. The CDR3 has 14 amino acids. CDR3 amino acids: CASNAFQGAIGYTF. The DNA of the CDR3 is TGTGCCAGCAACGCATTTCAGGGGGCGATTGGCTACACCTTC.

The chain is built from TRBV19 and TRBJ1-2; 8 bases are shared with TRBD1. The CDR3 runs to 15 residues. Germline CDR1 LNHDA, CDR2 SQIVND (reference sequence). Unmatched junction bases numbered 4, after V lost 3 bases and J lost 1 base. The CDR3: CASSIGQGINYGYTF. As DNA, the CDR3 is TGTGCCAGTAGTATCGGACAGGGAATTAACTATGGCTACACCTTC.

The genes are TRBV19 and TRBJ2-3; TRBD2 aligns across 8 bases. Per germline, CDR1 LNHDA and CDR2 SQIVND (reference sequence). V shed 1 base, J shed 2 bases, and the junction held 5 bases outside the gene matches. The length of the CDR3 is 16 residues. The DNA of the CDR3 is TGTGCCAGTAGTATAGGTAGCGGGGATTCCACAGATACGCAGTATTTT. It is translated as CASSIGSGDSTDTQYF.

The V and J genes are TRBV29-1 and TRBJ2-1, with a tentative D call TRBD2 (7 bases). Between the trimmed V and J ends, which lost 7 bases and 2 bases, there was a span of 18 bases. Germline CDR1 SQVTM, CDR2 ANQGSEA. The CDR3 is 15 amino acids. Written as DNA, the CDR3 is TGCAGCGCGAGGGGGGGGGACGTAGCCTACAATGAGCAGTTCTTC. It is translated as CSARGGDVAYNEQFF.

The chain is built from TRBV30 and TRBJ1-2; TRBD1 matches at 7 bases. The CDR3 spans 12 residues. CDR1 and CDR2 (germline): GTSNPN, SVGIG (reference sequence). J lost 2 bases, V lost 3 bases, and 0 bases had no gene match. The CDR3: CAWRGQNYGYTF. Here the CDR3 DNA reads TGTGCCTGGAGGGGACAGAACTATGGCTACACCTTC.

J is TRBJ2-1 and V is TRBV18, with 11 bases fitting TRBD1. This CDR3 contains 17 residues. Trimming removed 2 bases from V and 2 bases from J; junction bases left unmatched: 5. Per the germline V gene, CDR1 is KGHSH and CDR2 is LQKENI. The CDR3 DNA is TGTGCCAGCTCACCAATTGGACAGGGGGCAGCCTACAATGAGCAGTTCTTC. Protein sequence: CASSPIGQGAAYNEQFF.

The J gene is TRBJ2-2, the V gene TRBV11-2; D perhaps matches TRBD2 (5 bases). CDR1 and CDR2 from the germline V gene are SGHAT and FQNNGV. The CDR3 consists of 14 residues. V was pared by 1 base and J by 6 bases, with 9 bases between. The chain's CDR3 is CASSLVAGPGELFF. The CDR3 DNA reads as TGTGCCAGCAGCTTAGTTGCGGGTCCCGGGGAGCTGTTTTTT.

In this sample, this clone turned up once. J is TRBJ1-6 and V is TRBV18, with D maybe TRBD1 (6 bases). The CDR3 runs 17 residues. Germline lookup yields CDR1 KGHSH and CDR2 LQKENI. V lost 4 bases to trimming and J lost 7 bases, with 20 bases between them. CDR3 residues: CASSQGGSQTPNSPLHF. The CDR3 DNA is TGTGCCAGCTCACAGGGGGGGAGCCAGACGCCCAATTCACCCCTCCACTTT.

This clone was found a few times. V is TRBV6-6 and J is TRBJ1-1; a weak D match, TRBD1 (6 bases). Per germline, CDR1 MNHNY and CDR2 SVGAGI (reference sequence). The CDR3 extends over 13 amino acids. Trimming stripped 6 bases from V and 8 bases from J, with 16 bases between. CDR3 protein: CASRPGGAREAFF. The CDR3 nucleotides are TGTGCCAGCAGGCCCGGGGGGGCTAGGGAAGCTTTCTTT.

This sequence joins TRBV5-8 and TRBJ1-1; 7 nucleotides align to TRBD1. With 4 bases clipped from V and 3 bases from J, the junction kept 9 bases outside the gene matches. The germline gives CDR1 SGHTS, CDR2 YDEGEE. CDR3 size: 15 residues. CDR3 loop: CASSRKQTGDTEAFF. The CDR3 bases are TGTGCCAGCAGCCGGAAACAAACAGGGGACACTGAAGCTTTCTTT. Based on the CDR3 plus reference TRBV5-8 and TRBJ1-1, the full variable domain is EAGVTQSPTHLIKTRGQQATLRCSPISGHTSVYWYQQALGLGLQFLLWYDEGEERNRGNFPPRFSGRQFPNYSSELNVNALELEDSALYLCASSRKQTGDTEAFFGQGTRLTVV.

With regard to this clone: The sample holds other DNA sequences that translate to the same CDR3. The V call is TRBV5-1, the J call TRBJ1-2; the D is unclear. V was clipped by 0 bases and J by 2 bases, with 5 bases between them. This CDR3 spans 13 amino acids. Germline assignment: CDR1 SGHRS and CDR2 YFSETQ. This CDR3 is CASSLGANYGYTF. CDR3 DNA: TGCGCCAGCAGCTTGGGGGCCAACTATGGCTACACCTTC.

This chain links TRBV15 with TRBJ1-5; D is possibly TRBD1 (6 bases). This CDR3 is 15 amino acids long. CDR1 is LNHNV, CDR2 YYDKDF, per germline (reference sequence). V lost 3 bases to trimming and J lost 7 bases, with 16 bases between them. The CDR3 loop reads CATSSGWGGLQPQHF. CDR3 DNA sequence: TGTGCCACCAGCAGTGGGTGGGGGGGCCTCCAGCCCCAGCATTTT.

This clone was recorded once. The chain links TRBV19 to TRBJ2-7; TRBD1 agrees at 7 bases. Germline trimming cut 7 bases from V and 2 bases from J; bases unmatched to any gene: 11. Germline V gene data show CDR1 as LNHDA and CDR2 as SQIVND (reference sequence). CDR3 length: 15 amino acids. The CDR3 DNA sequence: TGTGCCAGTACCCCTCCCAGGGGGAATACCTACGAGCAGTACTTC. Translation: CASTPPRGNTYEQYF. Full variable domain (outside the CDR3, taken from reference TRBV19 and TRBJ2-7): DGGITQSPKYLFRKEGQNVTLSCEQNLNHDAMYWYRQDPGQGLRLIYYSQIVNDFQKGDIAEGYSVSREKKESFPLTVTSAQKNPTAFYLCASTPPRGNTYEQYFGPGTRLTVT.

The CDR3 sequence: CAWSGAPYGYTF. CDR3 in DNA: TGTGCCTGGAGTGGGGCCCCCTATGGCTACACCTTC. This rearrangement joins TRBV30 to TRBJ1-2; D not resolved. The ends were cut back, 1 base at V and 4 bases at J, with 7 bases in the middle. The CDR3 spans 12 residues. Germline lookup yields CDR1 GTSNPN and CDR2 SVGIG (reference sequence).

In this sample, this clone turned up once. The V call is TRBV6-1, the J call TRBJ1-1; perhaps TRBD1 as D (5 bases). The V gene's germline CDR1 is MNHNS and CDR2 SASEGT. V lost 10 bases and J 5 bases, leaving 17 bases between the germline ends. The CDR3 is 13 amino acids. The CDR3 sequence is CAIQFGGGTEAFF. CDR3 bases: TGTGCCATCCAGTTTGGGGGGGGGACTGAAGCTTTCTTT.

This chain connects TRBV5-1 to TRBJ2-1; a possible D gene is TRBD1 (5 bases). The CDR3 consists of 15 residues. Germline-derived CDR1 and CDR2 are SGHRS and YFSETQ. Trimming cost V 6 bases and J 1 base, with 14 bases left between them. CDR3 bases: TGCGCCAGCATCCTCGGACACGGATCCTACAATGAGCAGTTCTTC. Its protein is CASILGHGSYNEQFF.

This sequence joins TRBV6-6 and TRBJ1-1; 9 nucleotides agree with TRBD1. V lost 0 bases to trimming and J lost 3 bases; unmatched junction nucleotides: 5. The CDR3 has 16 amino acids. Germline loops: CDR1 MNHNY, CDR2 SVGAGI (reference sequence). In DNA, the CDR3 is TGTGCCAGCAGTTACTCCCCACAGGGGGCTGACACTGAAGCTTTCTTT. This sequence encodes CASSYSPQGADTEAFF.

This clone was observed a few times. This chain links TRBV4-3 with TRBJ2-1; maybe TRBD2 (6 bases). Germline CDR1 and CDR2: LGHNA and YSLEER. With 1 base removed from V and 10 bases from J, the gap between germline ends came to 20 bases. The CDR3 consists of 16 residues. The CDR3 loop reads CASSQAGRGPSGEQFF. DNA for the CDR3: TGCGCCAGCAGCCAAGCAGGGAGAGGCCCCAGCGGGGAGCAGTTCTTC.

The V and J genes are TRBV11-3 and TRBJ2-1; 12 bases are a match to TRBD1. Losses at the gene ends were 5 bases for V and 3 bases for J; bases not matched to a gene: 2. The germline gives CDR1 SGHNT, CDR2 YENEEA. The CDR3 sequence is 15 residues long. The CDR3 nucleotides are TGTGCCAGCAGCCGGGACAGGGGGCTCTACAATGAGCAGTTCTTC. The encoded protein is CASSRDRGLYNEQFF.

The rearrangement uses TRBV6-1 and TRBJ1-1; no clear D. The CDR3 is 16 amino acids. Germline V gives CDR1 MNHNS, CDR2 SASEGT. V was pared by 0 bases and J by 0 bases, with 11 bases between. This CDR3 reads CASSEARAGLNTEAFF. CDR3 DNA: TGTGCCAGCAGTGAAGCGCGAGCGGGCTTGAACACTGAAGCTTTCTTT.

The chain uses TRBV7-6 and TRBJ2-7; 7 nucleotides agree with TRBD2. The CDR3 is 13 residues long. Germline V gene lookup returns CDR1 SGHVS and CDR2 FNYEAQ. V dropped 4 bases and J dropped 6; count of bases not matched to a gene: 6. CDR3 in amino acids: CASSSTSSSEQYF. The CDR3, as DNA: TGTGCCAGCAGCTCGACTAGCTCCAGCGAGCAGTACTTC.